The next 16 T cell receptor beta chains were all read from a single sample in a study of blood T cell repertoires in COVID-19. Produced via immunoSEQ multiplex PCR; TCRdb's table is partial and in-frame only. The top ten hold under 3% of the sample, which has 270,000 or so clones, around nine tenths seen once. The sequenced sample consisted of PBMCs or T cells enriched from blood (not recorded which). The receptors were sampled from a woman between 18 and 29 years old who had recovered from COVID-19.

This clone was recorded a few times. The chain has TRBV6-1 and TRBJ2-1; 10 bases fit TRBD2. The V and J ends lost 1 base and 8 bases, in that order; junction bases with no gene match: 5. CDR3 size: 15 residues. The V gene's germline CDR1 is MNHNS and CDR2 SASEGT. The CDR3 DNA reads as TGTGCCAGCAGTGAAGATTCTAGCGGGAGTTATGAGCAGTTCTTC. It translates to CASSEDSSGSYEQFF.

This sequence joins TRBV19 and TRBJ1-5; D is unclear. V was pared by 0 bases and J by 0 bases, with 15 bases between. This CDR3 region has 18 residues. Per the germline V gene, CDR1 is LNHDA and CDR2 is SQIVND (reference sequence). The CDR3 coding sequence is TGTGCCAGTAGTATAGACCCGGGGAGGGATATTAGCAATCAGCCCCAGCATTTT. This gives the protein CASSIDPGRDISNQPQHF.

Comments on this clone: Other DNA sequences from this sample encode an identical CDR3 as well. This chain joins TRBV10-3 and TRBJ2-2; 8 positions agree with TRBD1. The CDR3 has 14 amino acids. CDR1 ENHRY and CDR2 SYGVKD come from the germline V gene. Trimming at V came to 6 bases and at J to 2 bases, leaving 2 bases not matched to a gene. The CDR3 nucleotides are TGTGCCATCAGAGGACAGGGAAACACCGGGGAGCTGTTTTTT. Translating gives CAIRGQGNTGELFF.

The gene calls are TRBV19 and TRBJ1-5; D ambiguous. Germline CDR1 is LNHDA and CDR2 is SQIVND (reference sequence). V was trimmed by 3 bases and J by 5 bases, leaving 14 bases between them. The CDR3 covers 15 residues. The CDR3 DNA sequence: TGTGCCAGTAGTATTATACTAGCAGGCGATCAGCCCCAGCATTTT. Protein product: CASSIILAGDQPQHF.

V is TRBV11-3 and J is TRBJ2-7; D might be TRBD2 (6 bases). With 4 bases removed from V and 9 bases from J, the gap between germline ends came to 22 bases. The CDR3 consists of 15 residues. Looked up from germline, CDR1 is SGHNT and CDR2 is YENEEA. This chain's CDR3 is CASSSLPPWEAGQYF. In DNA, the CDR3 is TGTGCCAGCAGCTCCCTCCCCCCTTGGGAGGCAGGGCAGTACTTC.

This clone was observed once. CDR3 nucleotide sequence: TGTGCCAGCAGCTGGGAGAGCGGGTTAGCCAAAAACATTCAGTACTTC. This translates into CASSWESGLAKNIQYF. This rearrangement joins TRBV11-2 to TRBJ2-4; TRBD2 is a possible D gene (6 bases). The CDR3 runs 16 residues. Germline values: CDR1 SGHAT, CDR2 FQNNGV. The germline V and J ends were trimmed by 4 bases and 0 bases, with 13 bases remaining between them.

This chain connects TRBV6-4 to TRBJ2-6, with TRBD1 as a possible D gene (6 bases). CDR1 is MRHNA and CDR2 is SNTAGT in the germline V gene. The CDR3 runs to 16 residues. Between the trimmed V and J ends, which lost 3 bases and 0 bases, there was a span of 9 bases. CDR3 DNA sequence: TGTGCCAGCAGTGATTCGGACAGCTCTGGGGCCAACGTCCTGACTTTC. The encoded protein is CASSDSDSSGANVLTF.

The chain couples TRBV7-9 to TRBJ2-7, with 7 bases aligning to TRBD1. Germline loops: CDR1 SEHNR, CDR2 FQNEAQ (reference sequence). The V segment lost 1 base and the J segment 4 bases; nucleotides outside the gene matches: 7. The CDR3 has 15 residues. The CDR3 region is CASSLVGGAWYEQYF. For the CDR3, the DNA is TGTGCCAGCAGCTTAGTAGGGGGCGCTTGGTACGAGCAGTACTTC.

CDR3 nucleotide sequence: TGTGCTAGTGGCCTGCCGGGACAGGGTTCCTACGAGCAGTACTTC. Protein: CASGLPGQGSYEQYF. This chain links TRBV12-5 with TRBJ2-7; 9 nucleotides align to TRBD1. The CDR3 consists of 15 residues. The germline CDR1 and CDR2 sequences are LGHNT and FRNRAP. The V and J ends lost 6 bases and 1 base, in that order; junction bases with no gene match: 7.

V and J are TRBV27 and TRBJ2-1, with 11 bases matching TRBD2. V lost 5 bases and J lost 7; bases outside the gene matches: 10. Germline lookup yields CDR1 MNHEY and CDR2 SMNVEV (reference sequence). CDR3 length: 16 residues. As DNA, the CDR3 is TGTGCCAGCAGTCCCCCTTTAGCGGGAGGGGGTAATGAGCAGTTCTTC. Its translation is CASSPPLAGGGNEQFF.

This CDR3 reads CASSLGAGGNTEAFF. CDR3 sequence (DNA): TGTGCCAGCAGCTTAGGCGCAGGGGGGAACACTGAAGCTTTCTTT. The genes are TRBV13 and TRBJ1-1; 7 bases align to TRBD1. V shed 0 bases and J 1 base; nucleotides not matched to a gene: 2. The germline V gene encodes CDR1 PRHDT and CDR2 FYEKMQ (reference sequence). The CDR3 length is 15 residues.

The chain recombines TRBV4-3 with TRBJ1-1; no clear D. The germline gives CDR1 LGHNA, CDR2 YSLEER. This CDR3 is built from 17 residues. Trimming removed 0 bases from V and 7 bases from J, with 21 bases in between. The chain's CDR3 is CASSQDRAGINGYEAFF. The CDR3 region has the DNA TGCGCCAGCAGCCAAGATAGGGCCGGGATTAACGGATATGAAGCTTTCTTT.

The chain recombines TRBV5-1 with TRBJ2-1; 13 bases align to TRBD2. Trimming cost V 4 bases and J 3 bases; bases outside gene matches: 13. The length of the CDR3 is 19 residues. Germline CDR1 and CDR2: SGHRS and YFSETQ. CDR3 DNA: TGCGCCAGCAGCCCCATGTCACTAGCGGGAGGGGTTGGCTACAATGAGCAGTTCTTC. It codes for CASSPMSLAGGVGYNEQFF.

This clone appeared a single time. The CDR3 DNA sequence: TGTGCCAGCAGTTTAACCAAGGGGGAGCAGTACTTC. It yields the protein CASSLTKGEQYF. The J gene is TRBJ2-7, the V gene TRBV28; the D gene is possibly TRBD1 (5 bases). V lost 2 bases and J 7 bases, leaving 9 bases between the germline ends. In germline, CDR1 is MDHEN, CDR2 SYDVKM. This CDR3 comprises 12 residues.

This clone is a singleton in its sample. The sample holds other DNA sequences that translate to the same CDR3. The gene calls are TRBV18 and TRBJ2-7; no clear D gene. This CDR3 spans 14 amino acids. From germline, CDR1 is KGHSH and CDR2 LQKENI. Trimming pared 0 bases from V and 2 bases from J, leaving 8 bases between. As DNA, the CDR3 is TGTGCCAGCTCACCACCGTCGGTTGCCTACGAGCAGTACTTC. It is translated as CASSPPSVAYEQYF.

The V gene is TRBV7-2, the J gene TRBJ1-2; D gene unclear. The CDR3 loop spans 15 amino acids. The germline V gene encodes CDR1 SGHTA and CDR2 FQGNSA. CDR3: CAVEIDTRSNYGYTF. CDR3 nucleotides: TGTGCAGTCGAAATTGACACCCGCTCTAACTATGGCTACACCTTC.